Following are 30 T cell receptor beta chains from one sample sequenced in a study of Graves' ophthalmopathy and Graves' hyperthyroidism. For repertoire sequencing, the TCR beta CDR3 regions were amplified from RNA transcripts. HTBI primers were employed in first-round RT-PCR, then a second-round multiplex PCR followed. TCRdb used MiXCR to reprocess the multiplex PCR reads, holding one entry per CDR3 protein. The table has 400,000 to 450,000 distinct CDR3 sequences, around 20% seen once. The sequencing sample was made of peripheral blood. The receptors come from a woman aged 18-35 years with stable Graves' hyperthyroidism.

This CDR3 reads CASVFAVDTEAFF. The DNA for the CDR3 is TGTGCCAGCGTTTTCGCGGTTGACACTGAAGCTTTCTTT. V gene TRBV12-3 or TRBV12-4 combines with J gene TRBJ1-1; unclear D gene. The germline V and J ends were trimmed by 8 bases and 3 bases, with 13 bases remaining between them. The CDR3 consists of 13 residues.

This clonotype was recorded at least ten times. This chain joins TRBV19 and TRBJ1-1; tentatively, D is TRBD1 (5 bases). Looked up from germline, CDR1 is LNHDA and CDR2 is SQIVND (reference sequence). V dropped 5 bases and J dropped 4 bases, with 11 bases sitting between them. The length of the CDR3 is 13 residues. In nucleotides, the CDR3 is TGTGCCAGTAGTTCTTCAGGGCGCACTGAAGCTTTCTTT. Amino acid sequence: CASSSSGRTEAFF.

This clonotype was observed many times. The chain joins TRBV10-3 to TRBJ2-7; 11 nucleotides match TRBD2. Trimming removed 6 bases from V and 5 bases from J; junction bases left unmatched: 9. Germline V gives CDR1 ENHRY, CDR2 SYGVKD. This CDR3 spans 15 amino acids. CDR3 nucleotide sequence: TGTGCCATCAGCGACTTTAGCGGGAGGGCCGACGAGCAGTACTTC. Its translation is CAISDFSGRADEQYF.

This chain uses TRBV6-1 with TRBJ1-5, with TRBD1 identical over 10 bases. Germline V CDR1 and CDR2: MNHNS, SASEGT. The J segment lost 7 bases and the V segment lost 8 bases, leaving 8 bases of the junction unmatched. The CDR3 runs to 14 residues. The DNA for the CDR3 is TGTGCCAGCGGGGTGACAGGGGGCAGCCAGCCCCAGCATTTT. Translated, it gives CASGVTGGSQPQHF.

The sample holds a few counts of this clonotype. J is TRBJ1-6 and V is TRBV5-1; 9 positions agree with TRBD1. The V segment lost 4 bases and the J segment 6 bases; nucleotides outside the gene matches: 20. The CDR3 has 20 amino acids. CDR1 and CDR2 (germline): SGHRS, YFSETQ. CDR3 residues: CASSHLAGTGYSSTNSPLHF. The CDR3 region has the DNA TGCGCCAGCAGCCACCTTGCCGGGACAGGGTACTCCTCAACTAATTCACCCCTCCACTTT.

This rearrangement joins TRBV7-9 to TRBJ2-7; possible D gene TRBD1, 5 bases. Germline loops: CDR1 SEHNR, CDR2 FQNEAQ (reference sequence). CDR3 length equals 12 residues. V was cut by 6 bases and J by 2 bases, with 8 bases left in between. CDR3 protein: CASSLQAYEQYF. DNA for the CDR3: TGTGCCAGCAGTCTACAGGCCTACGAGCAGTACTTC.

Comment on this clonotype: Since a much larger clone is just one base distant, this may be a read error. This chain uses TRBV7-3 with TRBJ2-7; D is unresolved. With 3 bases removed from V and 13 bases from J, the gap between germline ends came to 22 bases. The CDR3 contains 14 residues. CDR1 and CDR2 from the germline V gene are SGHTA and FQGTGA. CDR3 region: CASSLDHAGETHYF. The CDR3 coding sequence is TGTGCCAGCAGCTTGGACCACGCCGGTGAGACCCATTACTTC. Full variable domain (missing parts from reference TRBV7-3 and TRBJ2-7): GAGVSQTPSNKVTEKGKYVELRCDPISGHTALYWYRQSLGQGPEFLIYFQGTGAADDSGLPNDRFFAVRPEGSVSTLKIQRTERGDSAVYLCASSLDHAGETHYFGPGTRLTVT.

In this sample, this clonotype turned up a few times. This chain links TRBV27 with TRBJ2-3; TRBD2 agrees at 9 bases. The junction had 4 bases not matched to a gene; V was cut back by 3 bases and J by 3 bases. The CDR3 loop spans 15 amino acids. Germline V gene sequence: CDR1 MNHEY, CDR2 SMNVEV (reference sequence). CDR3 sequence reads: CASSFFSGRTDTQYF. The CDR3 DNA is TGTGCCAGCAGTTTTTTTAGCGGGAGAACAGATACGCAGTATTTT.

This clonotype was recorded a few times. V usage is TRBV4-2 and J usage is TRBJ1-1; D gene unclear. Looked up from germline, CDR1 is LGHNA and CDR2 is YNFKEQ. The CDR3 sequence is 15 residues long. V shed 1 base and J shed 3 bases, with 12 bases lying between them. The CDR3 here is CASSQGGFRDTEAFF. The DNA of the CDR3 is TGTGCCAGCAGCCAAGGGGGTTTTAGGGACACTGAAGCTTTCTTT.

This clonotype was counted at least ten times. V usage is TRBV28 and J usage is TRBJ2-3; tentative D call: TRBD2 (5 bases). The CDR3 is made up of 16 amino acids. CDR1 and CDR2 from the germline V gene are MDHEN and SYDVKM. Trimming removed 5 bases at V and 2 bases at J, with 17 bases between. CDR3 bases: TGTGCCAGCAGTCCCTCGCCGGGGAGAGTCACAGATACGCAGTATTTT. This translates into CASSPSPGRVTDTQYF. Full variable domain (rest looked up from reference TRBV28 and TRBJ2-3): DVKVTQSSRYLVKRTGEKVFLECVQDMDHENMFWYRQDPGLGLRLIYFSYDVKMKEKGDIPEGYSVSREKKERFSLILESASTNQTSMYLCASSPSPGRVTDTQYFGPGTRLTVL.

V and J are TRBV28 and TRBJ2-7, with D hard to call. The CDR3 spans 13 residues. V was cut by 3 bases and J by 0 bases, with 6 bases left in between. From germline, CDR1 is MDHEN and CDR2 SYDVKM. The CDR3 DNA sequence: TGTGCCAGCAGTTTTTCAGTCTCCTACGAGCAGTACTTC. Translation gives CASSFSVSYEQYF.

This clonotype has only a few counts. The chain links TRBV12-3 or TRBV12-4 to TRBJ1-1; tentative D call: TRBD1 (5 bases). The CDR3 is 16 residues long. V was trimmed by 6 bases and J by 0 bases, leaving 17 bases between them. In DNA, the CDR3 is TGTGCCAGCAGCCCCTCTAACCGGGGGATGAACACTGAAGCTTTCTTT. Its protein is CASSPSNRGMNTEAFF.

This clonotype was recorded many times. The chain recombines TRBV19 with TRBJ1-2, with D unresolved. Germline assignment: CDR1 LNHDA and CDR2 SQIVND (reference sequence). CDR3 length: 15 amino acids. V was pared by 6 bases and J by 3 bases, with 17 bases between. CDR3 protein: CASRPGERDYYGYTF. CDR3 DNA: TGTGCCAGTAGACCAGGAGAAAGAGACTACTATGGCTACACCTTC.

This clonotype was detected ten times or more. The chain is built from TRBV27 and TRBJ2-7; 9 positions match TRBD1. Per germline, CDR1 MNHEY and CDR2 SMNVEV (reference sequence). This CDR3 spans 17 amino acids. J was trimmed by 7 bases and V by 7 bases; bases with no gene match: 20. CDR3 loop: CASKELGVGTGGLEQYF. CDR3 DNA sequence: TGTGCCAGCAAAGAGTTGGGGGTTGGTACAGGGGGCTTAGAGCAGTACTTC.

The rearrangement links TRBV5-1 to TRBJ2-7, with 8 bases matching TRBD2. The CDR3 has 18 amino acids. J was trimmed by 6 bases and V by 4 bases; bases with no gene match: 21. Germline V gene data show CDR1 as SGHRS and CDR2 as YFSETQ. CDR3 residues: CASSRRLAPAGGTSEQYF. The DNA for the CDR3 is TGCGCCAGCAGCCGAAGACTAGCGCCCGCCGGAGGTACGAGCGAGCAGTACTTC.

This clonotype was seen repeatedly, ten times or more. The chain carries TRBV7-2 and TRBJ1-3; D unresolved. V was shortened by 5 bases and J by 7 bases, with 9 bases between the two germline ends. The CDR3 totals 12 residues. Germline loops: CDR1 SGHTA, CDR2 FQGNSA. CDR3 in DNA: TGTGCCAGCAGCGTCGGTAGGAACACCATATATTTT. It yields the protein CASSVGRNTIYF.

There are many counts of this clonotype. The gene calls are TRBV9 and TRBJ2-5, with 10 positions matching TRBD2. The V and J ends lost 0 bases and 5 bases, in that order; junction bases with no gene match: 7. The germline V gene has CDR1 SGDLS and CDR2 YYNGEE. The CDR3 length is 16 residues. DNA for the CDR3: TGTGCCAGCAGCGTAGAAGCGGGGGGGCCCGGTGAGACCCAGTACTTC. This codes for CASSVEAGGPGETQYF.

Many counts were recorded for this clonotype. The chain links TRBV5-1 to TRBJ1-3; D ambiguous. Per germline, CDR1 SGHRS and CDR2 YFSETQ. Trimming stripped 0 bases from V and 3 bases from J, with 4 bases between. The CDR3 is 13 residues long. The CDR3 sequence: CASSLGDGNTIYF. The CDR3 DNA reads as TGCGCCAGCAGCTTGGGCGATGGAAACACCATATATTTT.

This clonotype showed up many times. The CDR3 DNA reads as TGTGCCAGCAGCACCGGGACAGGGGTCGAGCAGTACTTC. This gives the protein CASSTGTGVEQYF. The rearrangement links TRBV6-1 to TRBJ2-7; TRBD1 matches 10 bases. Trimming at V came to 6 bases and at J to 6 bases, leaving 5 bases not matched to a gene. The CDR3 has 13 amino acids. CDR1 is MNHNS, CDR2 SASEGT, per germline.

Details on this clonotype: This sequence may be a read error, since a much larger clone differs from it by one base. The chain couples TRBV5-1 to TRBJ2-7; TRBD2 matches at 9 bases. J was trimmed by 10 bases and V by 4 bases; bases with no gene match: 12. Germline CDR1 SGHRS, CDR2 YFSETQ. This CDR3 has 14 amino acids. CDR3 in DNA: TGCGCCAGCAGCATTGGGACTAGCAGCGGCGATCAGTACTTC. Its translation is CASSIGTSSGDQYF. The entire variable domain, with the rest obtained from reference TRBV5-1 and TRBJ2-7, is as follows: KAGVTQTPRYLIKTRGQQVTLSCSPISGHRSVSWYQQTPGQGLQFLFEYFSETQRNKGNFPGRFSGRQFSNSRSEMNVSTLELGDSALYLCASSIGTSSGDQYFGPGTRLTVT.

This clonotype has just a few counts. The V and J genes are TRBV7-9 and TRBJ2-2; D is unclear. The CDR3 is 15 residues long. CDR1 SEHNR and CDR2 FQNEAQ come from the germline V gene (reference sequence). The V and J ends lost 1 base and 0 bases respectively, with 6 bases between them. This chain's CDR3 is CASSLESPNTGELFF. The CDR3 bases are TGTGCCAGCAGCTTAGAGAGCCCGAACACCGGGGAGCTGTTTTTT.

This clonotype has a count of ten or more. This sequence joins TRBV11-2 and TRBJ2-5, with 9 nucleotides matching TRBD2. The germline V gene encodes CDR1 SGHAT and CDR2 FQNNGV. The CDR3 sequence is 15 residues long. V lost 3 bases to trimming and J lost 3 bases; unmatched junction nucleotides: 5. This chain's CDR3 is CASSLVGTSKETQYF. As DNA, the CDR3 is TGTGCCAGCAGCTTGGTCGGGACTAGCAAAGAGACCCAGTACTTC.

The table lists this clonotype with many counts. The chain has TRBV11-2 and TRBJ1-2, with TRBD1 as a possible D gene (5 bases). V lost 7 bases to trimming and J lost 0 bases, with 9 bases between them. CDR1 is SGHAT, CDR2 FQNNGV, per germline. CDR3 size: 13 residues. The CDR3 spells CASNQGANYGYTF. CDR3 DNA sequence: TGTGCCAGCAACCAGGGAGCTAACTATGGCTACACCTTC.

This clonotype has a count of ten or more. The rearrangement links TRBV6-5 to TRBJ2-7; D uncertain. CDR1 and CDR2 from the germline V gene are MNHEY and SVGAGI. V lost 6 bases and J 0 bases, leaving 3 bases between the germline ends. The CDR3 has 11 residues. Here the CDR3 reads CASRDSYEQYF. CDR3 sequence (DNA): TGTGCCAGCAGAGACTCCTACGAGCAGTACTTC.

At least ten counts were recorded for this clonotype. The chain links TRBV12-3 or TRBV12-4 to TRBJ1-5; no reliable D call. This CDR3 spans 15 amino acids. Trimming took 2 bases from V and 2 from J, leaving 10 bases between them. As DNA, the CDR3 is TGTGCCAGCAGTTTATGGGGTGAGGGCAATCAGCCCCAGCATTTT. Protein: CASSLWGEGNQPQHF.

Ten or more counts support this clonotype. The chain employs TRBV13 and TRBJ2-7; 8 positions match TRBD1. Germline CDR1 is PRHDT and CDR2 is FYEKMQ (reference sequence). V lost 3 bases and J lost 3; bases outside the gene matches: 7. The CDR3 runs 15 residues. The CDR3 spells CASSLLQGARYEQYF. The CDR3 DNA reads as TGTGCCAGCAGCTTGTTGCAGGGGGCCCGCTACGAGCAGTACTTC. Complete variable domain (other parts from reference TRBV13 and TRBJ2-7): AAGVIQSPRHLIKEKRETATLKCYPIPRHDTVYWYQQGPGQDPQFLISFYEKMQSDKGSIPDRFSAQQFSDYHSELNMSSLELGDSALYFCASSLLQGARYEQYFGPGTRLTVT.

This clonotype was seen ten or more times. The V and J genes are TRBV2 and TRBJ2-7; 7 bases map to TRBD2. The length of the CDR3 is 14 residues. Germline V CDR1 and CDR2: SNHLY, FYNNEI. The V gene end was trimmed by 8 bases and the J gene end by 1 base; junction bases not matched to a gene: 8. The CDR3 DNA follows: TGTGCCAGCCGGGAAGGGCGGGGGTCCTACGAGCAGTACTTC. It translates to CASREGRGSYEQYF.

The sample holds many counts of this clonotype. The gene calls are TRBV3-1 and TRBJ2-7; 10 bases line up with TRBD1. After removal of 4 bases from V and 5 bases from J, the junction contained 8 bases not matched to a gene. CDR3 length: 15 amino acids. Germline values: CDR1 LGHDT, CDR2 YNNKEL (reference sequence). CDR3 nucleotide sequence: TGTGCCAGCAGCCGTCCGCGGGACAGGGGCCACGAGCAGTACTTC. Its protein is CASSRPRDRGHEQYF.

CDR3 region: CASSYVRWKSGNTIYF. In DNA form, the CDR3 reads TGTGCCAGCAGTTACGTCCGCTGGAAGTCTGGAAACACCATATATTTT. The genes are TRBV6-2 or TRBV6-3 and TRBJ1-3; D gene unclear. Trimming left V 2 bases short and J 1 base short, with 12 bases between. Germline V gene lookup returns CDR1 MNHEY and CDR2 SVGEGT. The CDR3 runs 16 residues.

This clonotype was counted between two and nine times. The chain links TRBV7-8 to TRBJ2-5; possibly TRBD2 for D (5 bases). Per germline, CDR1 SGHVS and CDR2 FQNEAQ. The V end was cut by 1 base, the J end by 2 bases, with 17 bases between. The CDR3 runs to 17 residues. CDR3 nucleotide sequence: TGTGCCAGCAGCTTAGGTCCCCGAGGTGGAGGTCAAGAGACCCAGTACTTC. This sequence encodes CASSLGPRGGGQETQYF.